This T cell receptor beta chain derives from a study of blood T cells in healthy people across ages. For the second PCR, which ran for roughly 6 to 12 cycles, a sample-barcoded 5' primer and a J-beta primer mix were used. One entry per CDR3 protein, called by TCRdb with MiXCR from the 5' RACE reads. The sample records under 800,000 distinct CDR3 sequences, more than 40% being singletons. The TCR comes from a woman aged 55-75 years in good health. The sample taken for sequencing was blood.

CDR3 coding DNA: TGTGCCAGCAGCCCGAGACAGGGTACCCCCTCGGGAGAGCAGTACTTC. Its translation is CASSPRQGTPSGEQYF. The V and J genes are TRBV9 and TRBJ2-7; 7 positions agree with TRBD1. The V gene's germline CDR1 is SGDLS and CDR2 YYNGEE. The CDR3 has 16 amino acids. J lost 7 bases, V lost 4 bases, and 17 bases had no gene match. Supplemented by reference TRBV9 and TRBJ2-7, the full variable domain reads DSGVTQTPKHLITATGQRVTLRCSPRSGDLSVYWYQQSLDQGLQFLIQYYNGEERAKGNILERFSAQQFPDLHSELNLSSLELGDSALYFCASSPRQGTPSGEQYFGPGTRLTVT.